This record looks at one T cell receptor (beta chain) sequence and its context. Libraries were prepared by immunoSEQ multiplex PCR; TCRdb keeps only in-frame clonotypes and omits some of them. In the table there are approximately 460,000 clones, approximately 89% of which are singletons. The record originates from a study of blood T cell repertoires in COVID-19. The CDR3 contains 13 residues. V shed 6 bases, J shed 6 bases, and the junction held 8 bases outside the gene matches. CDR1 and CDR2 from the germline V gene are SEHNR and FQNEAQ (reference sequence). Sequenced sample: peripheral blood. The V call is TRBV7-9, the J call TRBJ2-7; 7 bases line up with TRBD2. The TCR was taken from a man younger than 35 with COVID-19, enrolled during active disease. CDR3 sequence: CASSPWEGGEQYF. CDR3 sequence (DNA): TGTGCCAGCAGTCCCTGGGAGGGCGGCGAGCAGTACTTC.